Each of the 28 T cell receptor beta chains below was sequenced from the same sample in a study of blood T cells in healthy people across ages. A second PCR, run for roughly 6 to 11 cycles, used a sample-barcoded 5' primer plus a J-beta primer mix. TCRdb independently ran MiXCR on the 5' RACE reads; one entry per CDR3 protein. The sample has some 920,000 distinct CDR3 sequences; 51% are singletons. What was sequenced was blood. The receptors stem from a woman aged 55-69 years in good health.

The CDR3 here is CASSQGRRGADGQYF. The CDR3 nucleotides read TGTGCCAGCAGCCAAGGCCGCAGGGGAGCGGATGGGCAGTACTTC. This chain links TRBV4-2 with TRBJ2-4; possibly TRBD1 for D (6 bases). The V end was cut by 1 base, the J end by 13 bases, with 20 bases between. This CDR3 has 15 amino acids. Germline-derived CDR1 and CDR2 are LGHNA and YNFKEQ.

The rearrangement uses TRBV5-5 and TRBJ2-3; D unresolved. The V gene lost 0 bases and the J gene lost 6 bases, with 14 bases spanning the gap. CDR3 length equals 15 residues. Looked up from germline, CDR1 is SGHKS and CDR2 is YYEKEE (reference sequence). CDR3 DNA sequence: TGTGCCAGCAGCTTGGCCGTAGCCTCGGTGGATACGCAGTATTTT. Amino acids: CASSLAVASVDTQYF.

The chain links TRBV20-1 to TRBJ1-5, with D possibly being TRBD1 (6 bases). CDR1 and CDR2 (germline): DFQATT, SNEGSKA (reference sequence). The ends were cut back, 6 bases at V and 5 bases at J, with 14 bases in the middle. The CDR3 totals 13 residues. The CDR3, as DNA: TGCAGTGCAAAAACGACAGGACATCAGCCCCAGCATTTT. Amino acid sequence: CSAKTTGHQPQHF.

The chain uses TRBV6-2 or TRBV6-3 and TRBJ2-1; 14 bases agree with TRBD2. Germline CDR1 MNHEY, CDR2 SVGEGT. The length of the CDR3 is 23 residues. V lost 5 bases and J lost 15; bases outside the gene matches: 36. As DNA, the CDR3 is TGTGCCAGCAGTAACCCGGGACTAGCGGGAGTAGGATACACCAATTGGCTACCCCCTCCAATGTTCTTC. This gives the protein CASSNPGLAGVGYTNWLPPPMFF.

This clonotype was seen only a few times. This chain connects TRBV5-6 to TRBJ2-7, with 9 bases lining up with TRBD1. Germline assignment: CDR1 SGHDT and CDR2 YYEEEE. The CDR3 length is 16 residues. The junction had 9 bases not matched to a gene; V was cut back by 3 bases and J by 2 bases. In DNA, the CDR3 is TGTGCCAGCAGCTGGGGTATTCGGACAGGGGCCTACGAGCAGTACTTC. It translates to CASSWGIRTGAYEQYF.

The chain joins TRBV6-2 or TRBV6-3 to TRBJ2-2; 7 nucleotides line up with TRBD2. The CDR3 spans 18 residues. Trimming at V came to 10 bases and at J to 6 bases, leaving 23 bases not matched to a gene. Per the germline V gene, CDR1 is MNHEY and CDR2 is SVGEGT. The CDR3 spells CANANQREKAVEAGELFF. The CDR3 nucleotides are TGTGCCAACGCTAACCAGCGGGAAAAGGCTGTGGAGGCCGGGGAGCTGTTTTTT.

The CDR3 sequence is CASRDQGAGNTEAFF. CDR3 nucleotide sequence: TGTGCCAGCCGAGATCAGGGGGCAGGGAACACTGAAGCTTTCTTT. The rearrangement uses TRBV6-2 or TRBV6-3 and TRBJ1-1; 8 nucleotides line up with TRBD1. V lost 8 bases, J lost 1 base, and 9 bases stayed unmatched. Germline V CDR1 and CDR2: MNHEY, SVGEGT. This CDR3 is built from 15 residues.

The sample holds a few counts of this clonotype. V and J are TRBV12-3 or TRBV12-4 and TRBJ1-1; TRBD1 might be the D (5 bases). The CDR3 length is 14 residues. Trimming cost V 6 bases and J 0 bases, with 11 bases left between them. The CDR3 here is CASRTDSLNTEAFF. Written as DNA, the CDR3 is TGTGCCAGCAGAACCGACAGTCTGAACACTGAAGCTTTCTTT.

V usage is TRBV7-3 and J usage is TRBJ2-5; either TRBD1 or TRBD2 may fit D (5 bases each). The end of the DNA aligns better with TRBJ2-7, so the J call may be wrong. The CDR3 covers 14 residues. Germline V gives CDR1 SGHTA, CDR2 FQGTGA. Written as DNA, the CDR3 is TGTGCCAGCAGCCCTAGCCCGGGAAGGGGCGAGCAGTACTTC. This encodes CASSPSPGRGEQYF.

The chain has TRBV4-3 and TRBJ2-2, with D uncertain. With 2 bases removed from V and 1 base from J, the gap between germline ends came to 8 bases. The length of the CDR3 is 15 residues. Germline V CDR1 and CDR2: LGHNA, YSLEER. The CDR3: CASSQMGRNTGELFF. Here the CDR3 DNA reads TGCGCCAGCAGCCAAATGGGCCGGAACACCGGGGAGCTGTTTTTT.

This clonotype showed up just a few times. The genes are TRBV29-1 and TRBJ1-2, with TRBD1 identical over 7 bases. CDR1 and CDR2 (germline): SQVTM, ANQGSEA. The ends lost 6 bases at V and 5 bases at J; junction bases unmatched: 3. This CDR3 is 11 amino acids long. CDR3 sequence (DNA): TGCAGCGTAACACAGGGGTATGGCTACACCTTC. Protein: CSVTQGYGYTF.

Here the CDR3 reads CASRGQVGLHEQFF. The CDR3 DNA reads TGTGCCAGCAGGGGACAGGTTGGTCTCCATGAGCAGTTCTTC. The chain combines TRBV28 with TRBJ2-1, with 8 positions matching TRBD1. This CDR3 region has 14 residues. Germline lookup yields CDR1 MDHEN and CDR2 SYDVKM. V lost 6 bases and J lost 8; bases outside the gene matches: 9.

The chain recombines TRBV2 with TRBJ1-2, with TRBD1 matching 11 bases. The length of the CDR3 is 15 residues. The V gene's germline CDR1 is SNHLY and CDR2 FYNNEI. Unmatched junction bases numbered 6, after V lost 2 bases and J lost 7 bases. For the CDR3, the DNA is TGTGCCAGCAGTGAATTCCGGACAGGGGGCGGTGGCTACACCTTC. Translated, it gives CASSEFRTGGGGYTF.

The chain uses TRBV7-2 and TRBJ2-3; 7 positions match TRBD1. The CDR3 is 12 residues long. Per the germline V gene, CDR1 is SGHTA and CDR2 is FQGNSA. V lost 6 bases to trimming and J lost 10 bases; unmatched junction nucleotides: 7. This chain's CDR3 is CASSQPGGAQYF. The CDR3 region has the DNA TGTGCCAGCAGTCAACCAGGGGGAGCGCAGTATTTT.

The J gene is TRBJ2-5, the V gene TRBV5-1; D remains ambiguous. The better agreement between TRBJ2-7 and the DNA end casts doubt on the J call. The CDR3 sequence is 15 residues long. Germline V gene data show CDR1 as SGHRS and CDR2 as YFSETQ. The CDR3, as DNA: TGCGCCAGCAGCTTGGCCCGGCGGAACGGCCACGAGCAGTACTTC. Encoded protein: CASSLARRNGHEQYF.

The chain is built from TRBV5-4 and TRBJ2-5; D may be TRBD1 (7 bases). Germline assignment: CDR1 SGHNT and CDR2 YYREEE (reference sequence). CDR3 length: 14 residues. V was pared by 4 bases and J by 11 bases, with 21 bases between. The CDR3 coding sequence is TGTGCCAGCAGCCGCCAGGGGGGCAATAATGAGCAGTACTTC. Translation: CASSRQGGNNEQYF.

The genes are TRBV5-5 and TRBJ1-2; no reliable D call. The CDR3 loop spans 11 amino acids. Germline CDR1 and CDR2: SGHKS and YYEKEE (reference sequence). V was trimmed by 0 bases and J by 6 bases, leaving 3 bases between them. The CDR3 here is CASSLGNGYTF. Here the CDR3 DNA reads TGTGCCAGCAGCTTGGGGAATGGCTACACCTTC.

This clonotype was found many times. The gene calls are TRBV2 and TRBJ2-7; D ambiguous. This CDR3 region has 12 residues. The V end lost 8 bases, the J end lost 1 base, and 9 bases lay between the germline ends. Germline V CDR1 and CDR2: SNHLY, FYNNEI. The CDR3 region is CASSESSYEQYF. The CDR3 DNA reads TGTGCCAGCTCTGAATCGTCCTACGAGCAGTACTTC.

This sequence joins TRBV5-4 and TRBJ2-1; D is perhaps TRBD1 (8 bases). Germline CDR1 is SGHNT and CDR2 is YYREEE (reference sequence). This CDR3 is built from 15 residues. V gave up 4 bases and J gave up 3 bases, with 14 bases separating them. The CDR3 DNA is TGTGCCAGCAGCCCGACAGGGGACTACTACAATGAGCAGTTCTTC. Translating it yields CASSPTGDYYNEQFF.

This chain joins TRBV4-3 and TRBJ1-5; 9 nucleotides agree with TRBD1. The CDR3 loop spans 14 amino acids. In germline, CDR1 is LGHNA, CDR2 YSLEER. V lost 3 bases to trimming and J lost 6 bases; unmatched junction nucleotides: 3. The CDR3: CASSHLTGGQPQHF. In DNA form, the CDR3 reads TGCGCCAGCAGCCACCTGACAGGGGGTCAGCCCCAGCATTTT.

This clonotype was counted between two and nine times. The J gene is TRBJ2-7, the V gene TRBV20-1; D is perhaps TRBD2 (5 bases). Deletions cut 6 bases from V and 2 bases from J, with 17 bases between. This CDR3 has 14 amino acids. Germline CDR1 and CDR2: DFQATT and SNEGSKA (reference sequence). CDR3 protein: CSARRTGVAYEQYF. CDR3 sequence (DNA): TGCAGTGCCCGGAGGACTGGGGTCGCCTACGAGCAGTACTTC.

The rearrangement links TRBV7-2 to TRBJ1-1; TRBD1 might be the D (5 bases). This CDR3 region has 13 residues. Germline values: CDR1 SGHTA, CDR2 FQGNSA. V was shortened by 5 bases and J by 11 bases, with 18 bases between the two germline ends. The CDR3 here is CASSSRDPKEAFF. CDR3 coding DNA: TGTGCCAGCAGCAGCCGGGACCCTAAGGAGGCTTTCTTT.

The chain carries TRBV5-6 and TRBJ2-3; possibly TRBD1 for D (6 bases). V gave up 1 base and J gave up 3 bases, with 18 bases separating them. The CDR3 is 17 amino acids. Germline values: CDR1 SGHDT, CDR2 YYEEEE. The CDR3 DNA is TGTGCCAGCAGCTTGCTCGGGGCCGGGACATTTACAGATACGCAGTATTTT. It is translated as CASSLLGAGTFTDTQYF.

The V and J genes are TRBV15 and TRBJ2-2, with 9 bases that match TRBD1. The CDR3 is 17 residues long. CDR1 and CDR2 from the germline V gene are LNHNV and YYDKDF (reference sequence). The J segment lost 9 bases and the V segment lost 0 bases, leaving 11 bases of the junction unmatched. CDR3 residues: CATSRETGTGSVRELFF. The DNA of the CDR3 is TGTGCCACCAGCAGAGAGACCGGGACAGGGTCGGTTCGGGAGCTGTTTTTT.

The J gene is TRBJ2-5, the V gene TRBV20-1; D is unresolved. Germline values: CDR1 DFQATT, CDR2 SNEGSKA (reference sequence). The CDR3 consists of 11 residues. Trimming removed 6 bases from V and 5 bases from J, with 10 bases in between. The CDR3 DNA reads as TGCAGTGCGGCGAATGAGGAGACCCAGTACTTC. Translated: CSAANEETQYF.

This clonotype has just a few counts. The chain links TRBV7-2 to TRBJ2-7; 7 bases match TRBD1. After removal of 5 bases from V and 1 base from J, the junction contained 5 bases not matched to a gene. The CDR3 is made up of 14 amino acids. Looked up from germline, CDR1 is SGHTA and CDR2 is FQGNSA. The CDR3 region has the DNA TGTGCCAGCAGCACACCGGGACAGTCCTACGAGCAGTACTTC. It encodes CASSTPGQSYEQYF.

This chain links TRBV28 with TRBJ2-1; D is uncertain. Trimming took off 2 bases at V and 8 bases at J, with 13 bases between the two ends. CDR3 length equals 14 residues. In germline, CDR1 is MDHEN, CDR2 SYDVKM. The CDR3 protein is CASSLTQIWDEQFF. CDR3 DNA: TGTGCCAGCAGTTTAACGCAAATCTGGGATGAGCAGTTCTTC.

The gene calls are TRBV5-6 and TRBJ2-5; D could derive from TRBD1 or TRBD2 (6 bases each). The J call is in doubt because the DNA end fits TRBJ2-7 better. The CDR3 is 14 residues long. Germline CDR1 is SGHDT and CDR2 is YYEEEE. CDR3 in amino acids: CASSPNSRGLEQYF. CDR3 bases: TGTGCCAGCAGCCCCAATAGCAGGGGACTCGAGCAGTACTTC.